The rows below give T cell receptor beta chains drawn from one sample of a study of CD8 T cells in ankylosing spondylitis. TCRdb re-derived calls from the 5' RACE reads in MiXCR, one entry per CDR3 protein. The table has 180,000 or so distinct CDR3 sequences, 11% seen once. Sequenced material: blood, either unsorted or a sorted T cell fraction (not recorded which). These receptors were taken from a male donor with ankylosing spondylitis or in good health (not recorded which). Both conserved end residues are trimmed from each CDR3. D genes are given only for firm matches.

V	D	J	CDR3
TRBV5-1	.	TRBJ1-1	ASSLDRDTEAF
TRBV12-3/TRBV12-4	TRBD2	TRBJ2-1	ASSSSAGVGLNEQF
TRBV5-6	.	TRBJ1-2	VSSLGETGMKGYT
TRBV20-1	.	TRBJ2-1	SAITLAQYNEQF
TRBV29-1	TRBD2	TRBJ2-3	SSGSADTQY
TRBV20-1	.	TRBJ2-2	SAVPLGRENTGELF
TRBV29-1	TRBD1	TRBJ1-5	SVAGQGGEGPQH
TRBV12-3/TRBV12-4	.	TRBJ1-1	ASSFAGRDTEAF
TRBV29-1	.	TRBJ2-3	SVEPTLARTDTQY
TRBV15	.	TRBJ1-1	ATSRASGNTEAF
TRBV4-1	.	TRBJ1-2	ASSQDWANYGYT
TRBV12-3/TRBV12-4	.	TRBJ2-5	ASSATGDLKATQY
TRBV6-1	.	TRBJ1-5	ASRVIQDPNQPQH
TRBV12-3/TRBV12-4	.	TRBJ2-3	ASSLGGSDTQY
TRBV12-3/TRBV12-4	.	TRBJ1-6	ACRRDTDNSPLH
TRBV11-2	.	TRBJ2-3	ASSLYRTRTDTQY
TRBV28	TRBD2	TRBJ2-3	ASSFSTGGVSDTQY
TRBV20-1	.	TRBJ2-1	SARDGRRGLANEQF
TRBV9	.	TRBJ1-1	ASSVGARGGYNTEAF
TRBV29-1	.	TRBJ2-4	SVEVFSGTTGFKNIQY
TRBV7-2	.	TRBJ1-4	ASSLFGGGRLNEKLF
TRBV6-1	.	TRBJ1-1	ASMERDKNTEAF
TRBV3-1	.	TRBJ2-5	ASSHRPTETQY
TRBV20-1	.	TRBJ2-3	SATPLESGSTDTQY
TRBV4-1	.	TRBJ2-5	ASSQEGPNRKTQY
TRBV5-1	.	TRBJ2-5	ASSLTREETQY
TRBV6-1	.	TRBJ1-2	ASFHEGDGGGYT
TRBV7-6	TRBD2	TRBJ2-1	ASSLLRGDSYNEQF
TRBV6-5	TRBD2	TRBJ2-1	ASSLTAPGTSGNNEQF
TRBV9	TRBD2	TRBJ2-2	ASSVGGGINTGELF
TRBV10-3	.	TRBJ2-2	AISEQGYDGELF
TRBV11-2	TRBD2	TRBJ2-7	ASSLEGGNLYEQY
TRBV12-3/TRBV12-4	.	TRBJ1-1	ASRITGRNTEAF
TRBV25-1	.	TRBJ2-2	ASSRGSANTGELF
TRBV20-1	TRBD2	TRBJ2-5	SARVGLAETQY
TRBV5-1	TRBD1	TRBJ2-5	ASRTGAMVGETQY
TRBV27	TRBD2	TRBJ2-3	ASSLIAGSADTQY
TRBV6-2/TRBV6-3	.	TRBJ1-6	ASRGGNSPLH
TRBV5-4	.	TRBJ2-1	ASSFDSLEQF
TRBV10-1	.	TRBJ2-3	ASSESTQRRV
TRBV20-1	TRBD2	TRBJ2-5	CARDLLAGYQETQY
TRBV27	TRBD1	TRBJ2-7	ASSFSGTGYYEQY
TRBV7-6	.	TRBJ2-3	ASSLLGSTDTQY
TRBV6-6	TRBD1	TRBJ1-2	ASSYGTGGGYT
TRBV7-9	.	TRBJ1-6	ASSLAMQSYNSPLH
TRBV12-3/TRBV12-4	TRBD2	TRBJ2-5	ASSPGLAGGRGETQY
TRBV18	TRBD1	TRBJ2-1	ASSPLTGGGEQF
TRBV5-4	.	TRBJ2-5	ASSPLPGGITQETQY
TRBV5-6	.	TRBJ1-5	ASSLLRGASNQPQH
TRBV29-1	.	TRBJ2-5	SVEDSAETQY
TRBV9	TRBD2	TRBJ2-1	ASSVASGLRSYNEQF
TRBV29-1	TRBD1	TRBJ2-7	GVEDRGQGYEQY
TRBV25-1	TRBD2	TRBJ2-1	ASSEWIAGVTEQF
TRBV12-3/TRBV12-4	.	TRBJ2-2	ASSFSVPGLRTGELF
TRBV5-1	TRBD1	TRBJ2-5	ASSLRQGQETQY
TRBV5-6	.	TRBJ2-5	ASSLGLRNQETQY
TRBV20-1	TRBD1	TRBJ1-3	SATRTGGNTIY
TRBV24-1	.	TRBJ2-3	ATSDGVGGTDTQY